This T cell receptor (beta chain) appears in the sequencing data of a study of cytomegalovirus exposure and HLA in healthy donors (dated by TCRdb to the late 2010s). Notes on the research overall: An earlier analysis of 550 to 700 of the donors reported 276 Gb of sequence data and 117 million unique TCR beta sequences from roughly 200 million T cells. An early release that covered around 590 HLA-typed donors contained about 300 gigabases of sequencing data and some 87 million unique TCR sequences. Among the roughly 400 genotyped donors, around 81% belonged to the genetic ancestry cluster associated with self-reported Caucasian donors. The study was designed to test whether signatures of past pathogen exposure could be identified by cataloging public T cell receptors. The study profiled the T cell repertoires of hundreds of subjects by immunosequencing and related them to cytomegalovirus serostatus. A separate validation cohort of 100 to 150 different subjects was used in addition to the 666-subject first cohort. To predict cytomegalovirus infection status, the study combined high-throughput TCR immunosequencing, statistical association of individual TCRs with disease status, and machine learning. In a later analysis, previously published TCR beta repertoires from roughly 710 donors were re-analyzed and high-resolution HLA genotyping was added so that TCR occurrence patterns could be studied. Rather than using new phenotypic data, the later analysis identified candidate immune exposures from TCR beta sequences and from how often those sequences occurred across donors. In an earlier analysis of 587 of the donors, high-throughput TCR beta sequencing was used to judge whether each TCR beta V gene segment behaved as functional or pseudogenic. Donor age, sex, ethnicity and CMV serostatus were compiled together with the repertoire data. Genome-wide SNP genotypes for about 55% of the 666 donors were used in a later genetic analysis, which treated that subset as a discovery cohort. Every discovery cohort repertoire had been produced on one sequencing platform. HLA typing covered class I and class II loci at four-digit resolution. The number of typed donors differed by locus: about 620-630 for A, B, C, DRB1 and DQB1; 522 for DQA1; 606 for DPA1; and roughly 470 for DPB1. A handful of DR-DQ haplotypes were handled as single units for association and clustering because linkage in the cohort was strong. On average, 235,054 unique TCR beta nucleotide sequences were sequenced per donor among about 400 genotyped donors of the cohort, with about 17% of those sequences being non-productive. What the authors observed across the whole study: A cluster of highly shared sequence variants was judged likely to be a technical artifact of the sequencing pipeline. The study listed 164 TCR beta chains as associated with cytomegalovirus. V-gene and J-gene trimming of TCR beta chains was associated with a missense DCLRE1C variant in a later genetic analysis, and the association was replicated in an independent cohort. An earlier analysis of around 540 of the donors showed that most TCR beta V segments appeared in productive rearrangements either about 87% or about 30% of the time, which broadly matched IMGT annotations. Because counts were too low, approximately 18 rarely observed V segments, including chromosome 9 orphons, were excluded from the earlier analysis of fewer than 650 of the donors. According to a later analysis, most CMV-associated TCR beta chains appeared to be HLA-restricted, and the HLA associations seemed to be driven largely by CMV exposure. Cytomegalovirus status was reported to be diagnosed by the classifier with high specificity and sensitivity in both the original and validation cohorts. In a later genetic analysis, fewer N-insertions in productive TCRs were reported among donors in an Asian-associated ancestry cluster than the approximately 630-donor mean. Assigning TCR associations to individual alleles was difficult when HLA alleles, especially DR and DQ, strongly co-occurred. In a later analysis, HLA-associated TCR beta chains showed more clonal expansion and lower generation probabilities than non-associated chains that were equally common. Because the 87-base-pair reads could not distinguish some IMGT-functional V segments, including TRBV6-2 and TRBV6-3, those segments were excluded. A further reported finding was that TCR beta sequences accurately predicted the HLA-A and HLA-B alleles for most subjects in the first cohort. Immune exposure information for the cohort was limited to CMV serostatus. In this cohort, only TCR beta chains were sequenced, and detectable features were limited by the absence of alpha or paired-chain data. Because HLA typing was missing for some donors at each locus, association tests included only the typed subset. In a later analysis, the rate of TCR association differed among HLA loci, with DRB1 alleles having the most associated TCRs and HLA-C alleles having the fewest. In a later analysis, several top co-occurrence clusters were reported to appear linked to parvovirus B19, influenza, CMV and Epstein-Barr virus. In vitro tests confirmed that three of the cytomegalovirus-associated TCR beta chains recognize cytomegalovirus antigens. According to the authors, the approach could potentially be generalized to other disease states and immunological phenotypes. While some public TCRs were present in many individuals, most TCR sequences turned up only very rarely across donors. Presence/absence analyses assumed roughly uniform sequencing depth across donors, an assumption that may not hold. Specific HLA alleles were associated with 15,000 to 20,000 TCR beta sequences at a false discovery rate of 0.05 in a later analysis. Correlated functional status among segregating V segments might reflect linkage disequilibrium, but an unknown experimental factor could not be ruled out.

Trimming takes 3 bases off V and 8 bases off J; junction bases not matched to a gene: 3. In the germline V gene, CDR1 corresponds to SGHVS and CDR2 to FQNEAQ. From the cysteine up to the phenylalanine, the CDR3 has a length of 14 residues. Of all the DNA, just the CDR3 is kept, 42 bases in frame from base 1. The cohort comprised 710 or so healthy bone marrow donors. At the time of sampling, all cohort members were nominally healthy, though unrecorded immune exposures were likely present. The donor tested CMV seropositive and was one of the 289 seropositive cohort members. A peripheral blood sample was collected from each donor, and TCR beta sequencing was performed on peripheral blood mononuclear cells. Genomic DNA was extracted from the blood cell samples with the Qiagen DNeasy Blood Extraction Kit. The library was built by means of the immunoSEQ multiplex PCR assay. For the multiplex PCR, a mixture combining 60 forward primers for TCR Vbeta segments and 13 reverse primers for TCR Jbeta segments was used. A multiplex PCR assay on genomic DNA amplified the CDR3 region of rearranged TCR beta genes. On the Illumina HiSeq System, the amplified TCR beta libraries were sequenced as 87-base-pair reads. The paper's data handling went like this. Across the 666 repertoires, a later analysis counted 78 million or so unique TCR beta chains, roughly 11 million of which were shared by at least two donors. To remove PCR and sequencing errors, raw reads were error-corrected and collapsed into unique sequences using a nearest-neighbor algorithm that merged closely related sequences. V, D and J gene segments were assigned by aligning CDR3 sequences to IMGT reference sequences. For a sequence to be retained, at least a six-nucleotide match to both a V gene segment and a J gene segment was required. Rearrangements were called productive when the CDR3 lacked stop codons and stayed in frame with V and J; all others were non-productive. CDR3 was defined according to IMGT convention as the region running from the second conserved V-encoded cysteine to the conserved J-encoded phenylalanine. Sequences without an unambiguous match to a single V gene segment were excluded from the earlier analysis of about 600 of the donors. In an earlier analysis of approximately 590 of the donors, a V segment was called functional when productive rearrangements were above 56.7%, and segregating when the standard deviation between donors exceeded 5%. A statistical classification framework was built for diagnosing cytomegalovirus status from the catalog of TCR beta chain sequences. In a later analysis, TCR nucleotide sequences were compared against IMGT/GENE-DB human TR gene sequences so that V and J genes could be assigned. The TCRdist pipeline was used in a later analysis to assign CDR3 sequences and most-parsimonious VDJ recombination scenarios. In a later analysis, each TCR beta chain was defined by its CDR3 amino acid sequence together with its V-gene family, and reads lacking a unique V-gene family were excluded. As a way to deal with suspected cross-contamination and a sequencing artifact, a later analysis dropped approximately 590 nucleotide sequences that were highly shared and had low generation probability. A later analysis calculated a clonal expansion index for each public chain from normalized within-repertoire ranks of inferred template counts. A later analysis computed generation probabilities with a VDJ recombination model fitted to out-of-frame rearrangements, and checked the results against IGoR. In a later analysis, TCR-TCR, TCR-HLA and TCR-CMV co-occurrence was scored with hypergeometric tests, and a repertoire-size bias correction was applied to TCR pairs. To estimate false discovery rates, a later analysis permuted the HLA or CMV assignments 20 times. In a later analysis, co-occurring TCRs were grouped with DBSCAN, and TCRdist sequence similarity was added when clustering was performed within HLA-allele-positive subsets. Repertoires with fewer than 30,000 or more than 120,000 public chains, plus five repertoires with anomalous nucleotide sharing, were excluded from co-occurrence clustering. As stored in TCRdb, this immuneACCESS dataset retains in-frame rearrangements with V and J assigned. A fraction of the clones does not appear; measured against another copy, unresolved V genes explain less than half of the discrepancy, and the remainder lacks a known reason. For V, J and clone size, that table is used; D and trimming come from the DNA. For this sample there are 110,000 or so clones; approximately 12% appear just once. Jointly, the top ten make up more than 15% of the sample.

Points on this clone: Its antigen is unknown. No per-base quality is available; no much larger clone lies one base away.

The chain was built from TRBV7-8 and TRBJ1-4; 10 bases in the junction line up with TRBD1. The TCR originated in a middle-aged man in good health and CMV-seropositive. Sequencing was performed on PBMCs. The CDR3 protein is CASSFLTGGEKLFF. The nucleotides are TGTGCCAGCAGCTTCCTGACAGGGGGCGAAAAACTGTTTTTT.